This T cell receptor (beta chain) stems from a study of CD8 T cells in Susac syndrome. Study-wide findings and caveats: The study admitted that it had a relatively small number of individuals in its TCR sequencing and HLA analysis.

Comments on this clonotype: Its antigen is not known.

This CDR3 region has 16 residues. Germline CDR1 is WNHNN and CDR2 is SYGVQD (reference sequence). V lost 1 base to trimming and J lost 7 bases; unmatched junction nucleotides: 5. The sequenced target, TCR beta, came from blood CD8+ and CD4+ T cells. The CD8+ and CD4+ T cells were isolated magnetically using a negative isolation approach, whereas the TEMRA cells were enriched by FACS. Random hexamers were used to reverse transcribe an amount of about 0.45 to 1 ug RNA. Amplification of TCR beta CDR3 across 54 Vbeta and 13 Jbeta was performed with immunoSEQ multiplex PCR. From the immunoSEQ multiplex PCR reads, TCRdb called clonotypes with MiXCR, one entry per CDR3 protein. The table includes 150,000 to 200,000 distinct CDR3 sequences, 94% detected once.

The sequenced sample was CD4+ T cells from PBMCs. The gene calls are TRBV10-1 and TRBJ2-1; 12 bases are shared with TRBD2. The clonotype was recovered from a human donor with multiple sclerosis. The CDR3 bases are TGCGCCAGCAGTGAGTTTCTAGCGGGAGGGACAAATGAGCAGTTCTTC. This codes for CASSEFLAGGTNEQFF.